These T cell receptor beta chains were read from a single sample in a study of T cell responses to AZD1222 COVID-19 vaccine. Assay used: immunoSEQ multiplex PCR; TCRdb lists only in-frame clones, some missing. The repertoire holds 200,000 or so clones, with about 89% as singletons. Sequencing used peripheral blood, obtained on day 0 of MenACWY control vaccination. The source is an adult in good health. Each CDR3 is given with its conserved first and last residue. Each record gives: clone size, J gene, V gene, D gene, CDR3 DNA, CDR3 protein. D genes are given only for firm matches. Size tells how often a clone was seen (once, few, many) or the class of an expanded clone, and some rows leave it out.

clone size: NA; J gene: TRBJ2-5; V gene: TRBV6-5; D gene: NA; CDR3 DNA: TGTGCCAGCAGGGCCGGCGATCCACAAGAGACCCAGTACTTC; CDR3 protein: CASRAGDPQETQYF
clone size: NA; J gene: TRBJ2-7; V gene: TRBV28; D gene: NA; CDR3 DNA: TGTGCCAGCCACGGCAGGGGATACGAGCAGTACTTC; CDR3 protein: CASHGRGYEQYF
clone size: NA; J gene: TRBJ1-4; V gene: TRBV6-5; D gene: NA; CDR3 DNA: TGTGCCAGCAGGAGAAGGTTGGGGAATAATGAAAAACTGTTTTTT; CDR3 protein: CASRRRLGNNEKLFF
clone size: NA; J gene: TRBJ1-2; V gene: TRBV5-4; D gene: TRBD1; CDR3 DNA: TGTGCCAGCAGCTTCTCCACCTTACAGGGGGCGAACTATGGCTACACCTTC; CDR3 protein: CASSFSTLQGANYGYTF
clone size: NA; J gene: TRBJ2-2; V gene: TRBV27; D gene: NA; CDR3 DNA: TGTGCCAGCAGTTTTCCAGGCGTCACCGGGGAGCTGTTTTTT; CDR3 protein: CASSFPGVTGELFF
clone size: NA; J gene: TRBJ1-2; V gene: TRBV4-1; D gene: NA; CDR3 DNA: TGCGCCAGCAGCCAAGATCAAGATATTATTTCGTCGGACCCCGGACGTTATGGCTACACCTTC; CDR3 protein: CASSQDQDIISSDPGRYGYTF
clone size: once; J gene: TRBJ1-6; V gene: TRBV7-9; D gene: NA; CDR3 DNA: TGTGCCAGCAGCTCGGGACTGACGAATTCACCCCTCCACTTT; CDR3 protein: CASSSGLTNSPLHF
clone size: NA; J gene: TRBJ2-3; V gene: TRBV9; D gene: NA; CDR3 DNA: TGTGCCAGCAGCCGGAGGGGCACAGATACGCAGTATTTT; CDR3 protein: CASSRRGTDTQYF
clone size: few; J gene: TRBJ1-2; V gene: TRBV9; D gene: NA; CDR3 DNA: TGTGCCAGCAGCCCCCGGGGGGGGCGTGACAAGACTAACTATGGCTACACCTTC; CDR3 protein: CASSPRGGRDKTNYGYTF
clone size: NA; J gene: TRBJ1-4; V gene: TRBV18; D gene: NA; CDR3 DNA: TGTGCCAGCTCACCACCGAACGGGTTTAACGGAAAACTGTTTTTT; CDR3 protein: CASSPPNGFNGKLFF
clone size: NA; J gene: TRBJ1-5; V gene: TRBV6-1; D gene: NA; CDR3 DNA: TGTGCCAGCAGTGAATCTATTACGAGGCCACTCGGTCCAAATCAGCCCCAGCATTTT; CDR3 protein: CASSESITRPLGPNQPQHF
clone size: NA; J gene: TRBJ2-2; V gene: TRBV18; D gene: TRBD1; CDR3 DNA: TGTGCCAGCTCACTGACAGGGTCTGGATCCGGGGAGCTGTTTTTT; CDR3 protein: CASSLTGSGSGELFF
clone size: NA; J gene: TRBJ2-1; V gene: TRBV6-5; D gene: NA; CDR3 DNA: TGTGCCAGCGGGGCGGGGACCTACAATGAGCAGTTCTTC; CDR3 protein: CASGAGTYNEQFF
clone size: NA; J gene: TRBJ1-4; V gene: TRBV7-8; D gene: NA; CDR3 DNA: TGTGCCAGCAGCCGTGAAACAGGGACTAATGAAAAACTGTTTTTT; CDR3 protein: CASSRETGTNEKLFF
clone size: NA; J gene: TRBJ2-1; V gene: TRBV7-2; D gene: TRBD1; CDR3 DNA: TGTGCCAGCAGCCGGGACAGCTCCTACAATGAGCAGTTCTTC; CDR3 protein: CASSRDSSYNEQFF
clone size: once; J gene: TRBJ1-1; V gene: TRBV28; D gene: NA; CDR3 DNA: TGTGCCAGCAGTAATCCAGGTGCTGAAGCTTTCTTT; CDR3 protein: CASSNPGAEAFF
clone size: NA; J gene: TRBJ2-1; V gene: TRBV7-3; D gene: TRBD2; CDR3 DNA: TGTGCCAGCAGCCGTACTAGCGCAGCCTACAATGAGCAGTTCTTC; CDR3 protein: CASSRTSAAYNEQFF
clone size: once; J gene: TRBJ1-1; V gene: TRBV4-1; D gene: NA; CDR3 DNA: TGCGCCAGCAGCCAAGAGGGGACCCCCGGAGCTGAAGCTTTCTTT; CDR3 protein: CASSQEGTPGAEAFF
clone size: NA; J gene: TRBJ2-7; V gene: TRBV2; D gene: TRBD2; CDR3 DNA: TGTGCCAGCAGTGGGTCGTCGGGGGGGGCCGGCGAGCAGTACTTC; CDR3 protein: CASSGSSGGAGEQYF
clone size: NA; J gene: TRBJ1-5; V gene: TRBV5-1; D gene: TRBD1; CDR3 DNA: TGCGCCAGCAGCGTTGGACAGGGAGATCAGCCCCAGCATTTT; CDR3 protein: CASSVGQGDQPQHF
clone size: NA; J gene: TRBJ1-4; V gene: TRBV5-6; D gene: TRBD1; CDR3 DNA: TGTGCCAGCAGTCTAAGGGACAGGGGGGACCAGAGCCGAAAGAAACTGTTTTTT; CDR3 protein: CASSLRDRGDQSRKKLFF
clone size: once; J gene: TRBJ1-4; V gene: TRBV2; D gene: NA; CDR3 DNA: TGTGCCAGCAGCTTAACGAATACAGGGGAAAAACTGTTTTTT; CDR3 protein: CASSLTNTGEKLFF
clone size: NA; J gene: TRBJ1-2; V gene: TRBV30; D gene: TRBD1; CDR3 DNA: TGTGCCTGGAGTGATGGACAGGGGAACTATGGCTACACCTTC; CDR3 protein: CAWSDGQGNYGYTF
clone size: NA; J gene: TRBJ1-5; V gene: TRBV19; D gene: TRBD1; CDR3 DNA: TGTGCCAGTAGTCTGGGACAGGGTAATCAGCCCCAGCATTTT; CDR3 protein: CASSLGQGNQPQHF
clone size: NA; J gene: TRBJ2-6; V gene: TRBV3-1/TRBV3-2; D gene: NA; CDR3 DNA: TGTGCCAGCAGCCAAGATCCAGCTGGGGCCAACGTCCTGACTTTC; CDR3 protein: CASSQDPAGANVLTF
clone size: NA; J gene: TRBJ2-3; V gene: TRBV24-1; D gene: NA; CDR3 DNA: TGTGCCACCAGTGATTTGGAATTTGGCGGGTTAGATACGCAGTATTTT; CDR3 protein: CATSDLEFGGLDTQYF
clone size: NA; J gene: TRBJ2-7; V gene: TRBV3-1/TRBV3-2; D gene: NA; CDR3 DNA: TGTGCCAGCAGCCAGACAGGGGAGGGGTACGAGCAGTACTTC; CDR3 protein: CASSQTGEGYEQYF
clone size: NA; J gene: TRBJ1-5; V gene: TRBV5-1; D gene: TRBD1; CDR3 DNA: TGCGCCAGCAGCTTGAGCCCGGCAGGGGGAAATCAGCCCCAGCATTTT; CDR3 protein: CASSLSPAGGNQPQHF
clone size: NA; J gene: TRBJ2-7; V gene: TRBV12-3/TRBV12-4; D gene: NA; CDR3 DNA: TGTGCCAGCAGTTTCACAGGACCCTACGAGCAGTACTTC; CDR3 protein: CASSFTGPYEQYF
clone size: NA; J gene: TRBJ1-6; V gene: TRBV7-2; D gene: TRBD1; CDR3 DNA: TGTGCCAGCAGAACCGGGACAGGAGCTTCACCCCTCCACTTT; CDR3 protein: CASRTGTGASPLHF
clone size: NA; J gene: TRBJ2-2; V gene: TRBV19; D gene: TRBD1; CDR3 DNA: TGTGCCCTGCGAATGGGACAGGGTGACACCGGGGAGCTGTTTTTT; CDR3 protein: CALRMGQGDTGELFF
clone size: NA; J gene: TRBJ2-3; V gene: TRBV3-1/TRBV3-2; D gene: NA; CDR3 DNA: TGTGCCAGCAGCGAGAATTACGCTCGCACAGATACGCAGTATTTT; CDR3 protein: CASSENYARTDTQYF
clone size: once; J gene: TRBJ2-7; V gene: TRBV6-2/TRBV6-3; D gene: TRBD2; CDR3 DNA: TGTGCCAGCAGTTATGGACTAGCGTGGGAGCAGTACTTC; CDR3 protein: CASSYGLAWEQYF
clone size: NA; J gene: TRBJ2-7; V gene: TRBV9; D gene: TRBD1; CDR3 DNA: TGTGCCAGCAGCGTAGGCGGGACAGGGGTTTTTTGGGAGCAGTACTTC; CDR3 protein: CASSVGGTGVFWEQYF
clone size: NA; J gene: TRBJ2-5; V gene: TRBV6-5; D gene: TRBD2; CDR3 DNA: TGTGCCAGCAGCTCTGGGGGGGGAGAAGAGACCCAGTACTTC; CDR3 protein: CASSSGGGEETQYF
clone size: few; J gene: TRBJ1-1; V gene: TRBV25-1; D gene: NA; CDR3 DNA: TGTGCCAGCAGTGAATCTGGAGCATTGAACACTGAAGCTTTCTTT; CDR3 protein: CASSESGALNTEAFF
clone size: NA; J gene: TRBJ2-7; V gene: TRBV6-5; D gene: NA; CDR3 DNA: TGTGCCAGCAGTTACTCGCGGGACAGTTCCTACGAGCAGTACTTC; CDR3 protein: CASSYSRDSSYEQYF
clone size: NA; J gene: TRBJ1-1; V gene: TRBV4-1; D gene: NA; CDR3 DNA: TGCGCCAGCAGCCAACCGGCTCAGGAGTCGGTGATGAACACTGAAGCTTTCTTT; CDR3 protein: CASSQPAQESVMNTEAFF
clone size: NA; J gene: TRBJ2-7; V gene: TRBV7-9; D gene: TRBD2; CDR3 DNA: TGTGCCAGCAGCCCCGGGGTAGCGGGAGCCGAGCAGTACTTC; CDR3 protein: CASSPGVAGAEQYF
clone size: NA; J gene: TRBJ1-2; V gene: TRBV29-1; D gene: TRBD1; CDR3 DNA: TGCAGCGTTGAGGACAGGGGCTATGGCTACACCTTC; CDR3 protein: CSVEDRGYGYTF
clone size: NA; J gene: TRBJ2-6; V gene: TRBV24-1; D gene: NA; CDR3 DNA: TGTGCCACCAGCTCGGTAGCTGGGGCCAACGTCCTGACTTTC; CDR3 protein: CATSSVAGANVLTF
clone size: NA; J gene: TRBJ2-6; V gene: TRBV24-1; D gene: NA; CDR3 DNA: TGTGCCACCAGTGAGCGTAGCTCTGGGGCCAACGTCCTGACTTTC; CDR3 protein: CATSERSSGANVLTF
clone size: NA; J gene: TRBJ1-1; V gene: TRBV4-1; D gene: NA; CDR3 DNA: TGCGCCAGCAGCCATAGGGGCGAGATGAACACTGAAGCTTTCTTT; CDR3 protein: CASSHRGEMNTEAFF
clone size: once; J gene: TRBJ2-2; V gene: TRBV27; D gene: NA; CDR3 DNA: TGTGCCAGCTGGGGACTTTCGAACACCGGGGAGCTGTTTTTT; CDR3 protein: CASWGLSNTGELFF
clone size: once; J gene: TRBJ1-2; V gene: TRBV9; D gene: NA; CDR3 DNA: TGTGCCAGCAGCGTAGGTAAGGGCCGAAACTATGGCTACACCTTC; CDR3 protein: CASSVGKGRNYGYTF
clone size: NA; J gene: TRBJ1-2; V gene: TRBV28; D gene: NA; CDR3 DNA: TGTGCCAGCAGTTTAAGCGTAGGGGGCTATGGCTACACCTTC; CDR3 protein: CASSLSVGGYGYTF
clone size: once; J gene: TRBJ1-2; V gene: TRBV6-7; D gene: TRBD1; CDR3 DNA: TGTGCCAGCAGTTGCAACAGGGGGCCTAACTATGGCTACACCTTC; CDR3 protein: CASSCNRGPNYGYTF
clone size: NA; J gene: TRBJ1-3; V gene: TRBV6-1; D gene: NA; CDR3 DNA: TGTGCCTCGGTTGTGGAATCTGGAAACACCATATATTTT; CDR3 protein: CASVVESGNTIYF
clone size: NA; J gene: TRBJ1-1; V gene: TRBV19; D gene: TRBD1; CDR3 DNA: TGTGCCAGTAGACCGACAGGGGCCTTCATGAACACTGAAGCTTTCTTT; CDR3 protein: CASRPTGAFMNTEAFF
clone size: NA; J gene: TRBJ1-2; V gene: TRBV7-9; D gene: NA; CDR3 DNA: TGTGCCAGCAGCTTCGAAGGGGCCGTGAGGGGCTATGGCTACACCTTC; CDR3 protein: CASSFEGAVRGYGYTF
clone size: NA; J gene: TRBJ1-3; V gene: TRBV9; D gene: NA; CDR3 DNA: TGTGCCAGCAGCTCCAGAAGTGGGCCTGGAAACACCATATATTTT; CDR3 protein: CASSSRSGPGNTIYF
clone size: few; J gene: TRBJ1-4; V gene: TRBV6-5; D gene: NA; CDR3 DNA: TGTGCCAGCAGTTACGGGGGAGCTAATGAAAAACTGTTTTTT; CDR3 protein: CASSYGGANEKLFF
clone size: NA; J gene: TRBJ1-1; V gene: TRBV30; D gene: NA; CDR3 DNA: TGTGCCTGGCTTTCCGGAAAAAAAGCTTTCTTT; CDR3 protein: CAWLSGKKAFF